A selection of T cell receptor beta chains follows, all from one sample in a study of CXCR3-negative and CXCR3-positive naive CD8 T cells. TCRdb re-analyzed the 5' RACE reads; it lists each CDR3 protein once, without DNA. Its listing shows thousands of distinct CDR3 sequences. Sequencing was performed on naive CXCR3- CD8+ T cells from blood. Receptors were obtained from a human donor in good health. Some clones in this sample may be carry-over from other donors' samples. Both conserved end residues are part of each CDR3. Expanded clones get a size class; other rows say once, few or many, or leave the size out.

size: -
V: TRBV29-1
J: TRBJ2-7
CDR3: CSVEEDGIEDF

size: -
V: TRBV7-8
J: TRBJ1-1
CDR3: CASSLGGPNTEAFF

size: -
V: TRBV5-1
J: TRBJ2-6
CDR3: CASSLTTGWANVLTF

size: -
V: TRBV11-3
J: TRBJ2-1
CDR3: CASSFLAGDLNNEQFF

size: -
V: TRBV29-1
J: TRBJ1-1
CDR3: CSAYAWQVNTEAFF

size: -
V: TRBV5-1
J: TRBJ2-1
CDR3: CASSLVGGASSYNEQFF

size: medium-sized
V: TRBV29-1
J: TRBJ2-7
CDR3: CSALGGRGEQYF

size: -
V: TRBV7-8
J: TRBJ2-1
CDR3: CASSFTSGGADEQFF

size: -
V: TRBV29-1
J: TRBJ2-7
CDR3: CSVTGRDRLDEQYF

size: -
V: TRBV29-1
J: TRBJ1-1
CDR3: CSVPGEMNTEAFF

size: medium-sized
V: TRBV6-2/TRBV6-3
J: TRBJ2-3
CDR3: CASSYSLWTGGADTQYF

size: -
V: TRBV5-1
J: TRBJ1-1
CDR3: CASSLIGNTEAFF

size: -
V: TRBV29-1
J: TRBJ2-7
CDR3: CSVEDPQQGGEQYF

size: -
V: TRBV7-2
J: TRBJ1-2
CDR3: CASSFRKDNYGYTF